The sequence of this T cell receptor beta chain was determined in a study of human T cells and chemical hapten exposure. The wider study: Per-sample TCR yield variation was attributed mainly to small pooled library volume differences.

This clonotype was observed a handful of times. As yet, its antigen is unknown. V shed 11 bases and J shed 0 bases, with 12 bases lying between them. Germline CDR1 and CDR2: SEHNR and FQNEAQ (reference sequence). The CDR3 has 13 residues. The time point here: pre-sensitization, week 0. Documented treatment: therapeutic diphenylcyclopropenone sensitization with weekly scalp DPC. Blood was collected ahead of every patch test applied. Via MiXCR, TCRdb re-called the RACE reads, giving one row per CDR3 protein. The data show about 98,000 distinct CDR3 sequences, approximately 11% seen once. General study points: Following DPC sensitization, TCRs present above 1 in 1000 frequency showed no change. Because all patients had alopecia, their immune responses might differ from healthy ones.

The input for sequencing was whole blood, taken in connection with sensitization to the hapten diphenylcyclopropenone (DPC). The receptor was derived from a woman aged 55-69 years with alopecia areata. Some clones in this sample may be carry-over from other donors' samples. The rearrangement uses TRBV7-9 and TRBJ2-3; D call uncertain. CDR3 protein: CAGTPRSTDTQYF. CDR3 DNA: TGTGCCGGAACGCCCCGAAGCACAGATACGCAGTATTTT.